Listed below are T cell receptor beta chains from one sample, sequenced in a study of PD-1 blockade in classical Hodgkin lymphoma. The repertoire was sequenced with immunoSEQ multiplex PCR; TCRdb's copy has only in-frame clones and lacks some. The profile shows about 85,000 clones, about 90% of them singletons. Material: peripheral blood mononuclear cells (PBMCs), obtained before the second cycle of nivolumab. The receptor source for this set is a human donor with classical Hodgkin lymphoma. CDR3s include the opening cysteine and the closing phenylalanine or tryptophan. The D gene is left open where the match is weak. Clone sizes are given selectively: once, few, many, or a class where the clone is expanded.

j_call: TRBJ2-2; d_call: TRBD1; clone_size: -; v_call: TRBV28; cdr3_nt: TGTGCCAGCAGTTTAATAGAACAGGGGGCTTCCGGGGAGCTGTTTTTT; cdr3_aa: CASSLIEQGASGELFF
j_call: TRBJ2-7; d_call: -; clone_size: -; v_call: TRBV20-1; cdr3_nt: TGCAGTGCTAGTTTTTACGGAGAGCAGTACTTC; cdr3_aa: CSASFYGEQYF
j_call: TRBJ2-4; d_call: TRBD2; clone_size: once; v_call: TRBV30; cdr3_nt: TGTGCCTGGAGTGGGGCAGGAGGGACTAGCGGGAGGGACAAAAACATTCAGTACTTC; cdr3_aa: CAWSGAGGTSGRDKNIQYF
j_call: TRBJ2-3; d_call: -; clone_size: -; v_call: TRBV27; cdr3_nt: TGTGCCAGCAGTTTCGGGGGGCTTGTCACAGATACGCAGTATTTT; cdr3_aa: CASSFGGLVTDTQYF
j_call: TRBJ2-7; d_call: -; clone_size: -; v_call: TRBV10-3; cdr3_nt: TGTGCCATCAGTGAGCGAGGGACCCACGAGCAGTACTTC; cdr3_aa: CAISERGTHEQYF
j_call: TRBJ2-3; d_call: -; clone_size: -; v_call: TRBV30; cdr3_nt: TGTGCCTGGCAGAAAGGAATTAGCACAGATACGCAGTATTTT; cdr3_aa: CAWQKGISTDTQYF
j_call: TRBJ2-1; d_call: -; clone_size: -; v_call: TRBV19; cdr3_nt: TGTGCCAGTCTTGGGGTTGGCTCCTACAATGAGCAGTTCTTC; cdr3_aa: CASLGVGSYNEQFF
j_call: TRBJ2-3; d_call: TRBD1; clone_size: -; v_call: TRBV5-1; cdr3_nt: TGCGCCAGCAGCGACAGGGTCCACTACGTGACAGATACGCAGTATTTT; cdr3_aa: CASSDRVHYVTDTQYF
j_call: TRBJ1-1; d_call: TRBD1; clone_size: -; v_call: TRBV19; cdr3_nt: TGTGCCAGTAGTATATCCGTTCTCCGGGACAGGGAGGCGAACACTGAAGCTTTCTTT; cdr3_aa: CASSISVLRDREANTEAFF
j_call: TRBJ2-7; d_call: -; clone_size: -; v_call: TRBV28; cdr3_nt: TGTGCCAGCAGTCCTCCACAGGGTTCCTACGAGCAGTACTTC; cdr3_aa: CASSPPQGSYEQYF